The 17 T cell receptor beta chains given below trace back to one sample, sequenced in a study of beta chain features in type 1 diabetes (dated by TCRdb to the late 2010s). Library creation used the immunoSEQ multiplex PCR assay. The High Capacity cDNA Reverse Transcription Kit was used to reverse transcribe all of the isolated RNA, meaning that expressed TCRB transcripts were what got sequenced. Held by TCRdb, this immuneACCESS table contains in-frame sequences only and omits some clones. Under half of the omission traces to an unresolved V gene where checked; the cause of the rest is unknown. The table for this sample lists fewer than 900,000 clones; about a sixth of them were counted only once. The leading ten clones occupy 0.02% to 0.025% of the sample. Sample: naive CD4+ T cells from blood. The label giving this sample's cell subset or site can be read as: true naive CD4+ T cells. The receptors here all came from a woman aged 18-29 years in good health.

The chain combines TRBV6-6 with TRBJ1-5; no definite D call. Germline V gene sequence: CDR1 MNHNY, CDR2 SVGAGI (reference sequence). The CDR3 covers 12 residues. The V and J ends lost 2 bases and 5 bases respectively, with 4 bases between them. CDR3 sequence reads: CASSYPYQPQHF. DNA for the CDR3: TGTGCCAGCAGTTACCCGTATCAGCCCCAGCATTTT.

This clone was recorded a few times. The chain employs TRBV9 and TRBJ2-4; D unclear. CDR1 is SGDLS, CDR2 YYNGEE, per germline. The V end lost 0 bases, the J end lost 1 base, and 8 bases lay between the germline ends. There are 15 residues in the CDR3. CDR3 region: CASSVGGNAKNIQYF. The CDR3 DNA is TGTGCCAGCAGCGTAGGAGGTAATGCCAAAAACATTCAGTACTTC.

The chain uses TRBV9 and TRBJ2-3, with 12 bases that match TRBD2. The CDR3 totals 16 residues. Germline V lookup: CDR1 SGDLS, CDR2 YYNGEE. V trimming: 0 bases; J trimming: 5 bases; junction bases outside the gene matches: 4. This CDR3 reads CASSVGTSGNVDTQYF. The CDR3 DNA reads TGTGCCAGCAGCGTAGGGACTAGCGGGAATGTAGATACGCAGTATTTT.

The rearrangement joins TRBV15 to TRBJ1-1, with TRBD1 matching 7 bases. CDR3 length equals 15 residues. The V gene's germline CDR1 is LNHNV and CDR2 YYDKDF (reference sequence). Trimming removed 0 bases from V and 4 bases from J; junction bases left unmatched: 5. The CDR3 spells CATSRDRNRGTEAFF. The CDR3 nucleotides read TGTGCCACCAGCAGAGACCGGAACAGGGGCACTGAAGCTTTCTTT. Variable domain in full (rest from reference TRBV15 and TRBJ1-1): DAMVIQNPRYQVTQFGKPVTLSCSQTLNHNVMYWYQQKSSQAPKLLFHYYDKDFNNEADTPDNFQSRRPNTSFCFLDIRSPGLGDTAMYLCATSRDRNRGTEAFFGQGTRLTVV.

CDR3 sequence reads: CASSLEGRNTGELFF. CDR3 nucleotides: TGTGCCAGCAGTTTAGAGGGTAGGAACACCGGGGAGCTGTTTTTT. The chain couples TRBV27 to TRBJ2-2, with D possibly TRBD2 on 5 matching bases. The V and J ends lost 2 bases and 1 base respectively, with 8 bases between them. The CDR3 extends over 15 amino acids. Germline CDR1 MNHEY, CDR2 SMNVEV (reference sequence).

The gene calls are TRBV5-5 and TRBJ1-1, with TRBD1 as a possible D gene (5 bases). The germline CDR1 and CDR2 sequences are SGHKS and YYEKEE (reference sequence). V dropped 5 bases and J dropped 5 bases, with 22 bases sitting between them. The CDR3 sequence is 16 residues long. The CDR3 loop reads CASSLGPQGRVTEAFF. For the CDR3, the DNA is TGTGCCAGCAGTTTAGGTCCGCAGGGAAGGGTGACTGAAGCTTTCTTT.

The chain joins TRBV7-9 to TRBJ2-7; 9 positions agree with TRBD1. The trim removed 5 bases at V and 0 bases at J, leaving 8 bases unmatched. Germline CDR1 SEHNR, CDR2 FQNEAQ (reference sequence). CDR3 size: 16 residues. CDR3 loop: CASSTGQGSSSYEQYF. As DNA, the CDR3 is TGTGCCAGCAGCACAGGACAGGGGTCAAGCTCCTACGAGCAGTACTTC.

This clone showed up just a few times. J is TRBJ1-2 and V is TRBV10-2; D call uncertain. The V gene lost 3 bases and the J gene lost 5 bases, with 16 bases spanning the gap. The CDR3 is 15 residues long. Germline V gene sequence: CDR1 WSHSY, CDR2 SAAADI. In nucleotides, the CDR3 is TGCGCCAGCAGTGAAAGGACGACCCCTCGATATGGCTACACCTTC. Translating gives CASSERTTPRYGYTF.

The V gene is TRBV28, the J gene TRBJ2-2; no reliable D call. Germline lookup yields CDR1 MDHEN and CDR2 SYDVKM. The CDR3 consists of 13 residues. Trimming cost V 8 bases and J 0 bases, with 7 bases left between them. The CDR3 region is CASVVTNTGELFF. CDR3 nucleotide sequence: TGTGCCAGCGTCGTCACGAACACCGGGGAGCTGTTTTTT.

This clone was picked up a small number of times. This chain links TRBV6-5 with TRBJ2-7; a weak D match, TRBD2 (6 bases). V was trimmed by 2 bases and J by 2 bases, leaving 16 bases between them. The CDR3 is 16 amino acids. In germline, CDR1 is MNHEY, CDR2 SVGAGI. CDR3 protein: CASSYGGASAAYEQYF. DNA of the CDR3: TGTGCCAGCAGTTACGGCGGGGCTAGCGCCGCCTACGAGCAGTACTTC.

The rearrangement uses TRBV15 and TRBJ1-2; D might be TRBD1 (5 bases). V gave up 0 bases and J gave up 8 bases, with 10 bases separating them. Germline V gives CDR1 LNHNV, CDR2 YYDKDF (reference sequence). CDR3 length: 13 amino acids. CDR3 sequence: CATSRDRARGYTF. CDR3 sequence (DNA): TGTGCCACCAGCAGAGACAGGGCAAGAGGCTACACCTTC.

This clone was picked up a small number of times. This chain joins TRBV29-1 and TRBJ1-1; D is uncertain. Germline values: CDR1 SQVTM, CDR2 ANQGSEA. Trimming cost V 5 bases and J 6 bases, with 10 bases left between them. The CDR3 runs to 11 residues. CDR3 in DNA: TGCAGCGTTCTATTCGGGCCTGAAGCTTTCTTT. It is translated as CSVLFGPEAFF.

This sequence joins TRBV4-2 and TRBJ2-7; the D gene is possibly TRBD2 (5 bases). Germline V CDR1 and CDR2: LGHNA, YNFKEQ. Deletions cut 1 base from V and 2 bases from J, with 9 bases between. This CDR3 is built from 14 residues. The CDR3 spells CASSQGSEAYEQYF. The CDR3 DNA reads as TGTGCCAGCAGCCAAGGTAGCGAGGCCTACGAGCAGTACTTC.

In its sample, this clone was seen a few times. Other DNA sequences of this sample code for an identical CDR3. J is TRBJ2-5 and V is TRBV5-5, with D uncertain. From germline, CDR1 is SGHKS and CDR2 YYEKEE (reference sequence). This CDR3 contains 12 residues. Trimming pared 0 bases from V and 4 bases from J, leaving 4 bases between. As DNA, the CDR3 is TGTGCCAGCAGCTTGGAGGGAGAGACCCAGTACTTC. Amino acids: CASSLEGETQYF. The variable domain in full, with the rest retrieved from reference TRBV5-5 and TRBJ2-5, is DAGVTQSPTHLIKTRGQQVTLRCSPISGHKSVSWYQQVLGQGPQFIFQYYEKEERGRGNFPDRFSARQFPNYSSELNVNALLLGDSALYLCASSLEGETQYFGPGTRLLVL.

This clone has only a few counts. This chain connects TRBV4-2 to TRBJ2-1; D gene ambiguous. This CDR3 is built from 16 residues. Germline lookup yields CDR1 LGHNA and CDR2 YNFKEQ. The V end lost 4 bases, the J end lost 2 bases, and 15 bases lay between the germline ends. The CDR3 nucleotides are TGTGCCAGCAGCCTACAGTCCGCCGGCGCCTACAATGAGCAGTTCTTC. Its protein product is CASSLQSAGAYNEQFF.

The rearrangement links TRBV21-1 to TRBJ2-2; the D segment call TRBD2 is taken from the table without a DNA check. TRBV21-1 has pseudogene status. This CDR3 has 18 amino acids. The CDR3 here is CASSTSRGLPLNTGELFF. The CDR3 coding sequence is TGTGCCAGCAGCACATCAAGGGGACTACCGTTGAACACCGGGGAGCTGTTTTTT.

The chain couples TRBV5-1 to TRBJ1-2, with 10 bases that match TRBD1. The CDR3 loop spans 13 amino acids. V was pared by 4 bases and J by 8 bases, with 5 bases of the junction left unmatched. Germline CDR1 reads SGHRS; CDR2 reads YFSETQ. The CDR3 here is CASSTGQGDGYTF. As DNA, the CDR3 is TGCGCCAGCAGCACAGGACAGGGGGACGGCTACACCTTC.